This TCR beta chain came from a study of T cells after yellow fever vaccination. In the study overall: Preparing low-cell-number fractions relied on SMART-Seq v4 Ultra Low Input.

The CDR3 consists of 16 residues. The V segment lost 0 bases and the J segment 5 bases; nucleotides outside the gene matches: 2. Germline V gene sequence: CDR1 SGHNT, CDR2 YYREEE (reference sequence). The authors made TCR cDNA by 5'RACE template switching, adding a universal primer site and UMIs. In TCRdb, the 5' RACE reads were re-called with MiXCR into one record per CDR3 protein. The data hold about 180,000 distinct CDR3 sequences, with 5.5% to 8% observed a single time. This sequence was found in a young man who received the YFV17D yellow fever vaccine. The J gene is TRBJ2-5, the V gene TRBV5-4; 15 bases fit TRBD2. The material sequenced was CD4+ T cells sorted from PBMCs, taken on the day of the first yellow fever vaccination. CDR3 DNA sequence: TGTGCCAGCAGCTTGGGGACTAGCGGGGGGGCGGAGACCCAGTACTTC. This codes for CASSLGTSGGAETQYF. Together with reference TRBV5-4 and TRBJ2-5, the CDR3 gives the full variable domain: ETGVTQSPTHLIKTRGQQVTLRCSSQSGHNTVSWYQQALGQGPQFIFQYYREEENGRGNFPPRFSGLQFPNYSSELNVNALELDDSALYLCASSLGTSGGAETQYFGPGTRLLVL.